This T cell receptor (beta chain) derives from a study of cytomegalovirus exposure and HLA in healthy donors. The overall study: The roughly 100 million unique TCR beta sequences, from 150 million to 200 million T cells, were found by an earlier analysis. Whole-study findings and limits: Earlier findings revealed that most TCR beta V segments proved productive either about 90% or about 30% of the time. Later analysis showed most CMV-associated TCR beta chains appearing HLA-restricted.

The CDR3 sequence is 15 residues long. V lost 5 bases and J lost 5; bases outside the gene matches: 9. Germline CDR1 MDHEN, CDR2 SYDVKM. In the case of this clone: As yet, its antigen is unknown.

A multiplex PCR was run with 60 Vbeta primers and 13 Jbeta primers. Generated by immunoSEQ multiplex PCR, the TCRdb table keeps only in-frame clones and is missing some. The sample holds about 200,000 clones. The TCR comes from a girl aged 2 to 10 in good health and CMV-seropositive. This sequence joins TRBV28 and TRBJ1-5; 7 positions agree with TRBD1. The sample consisted of PBMCs. Written as DNA, the CDR3 is TGTGCCAGCAGTCGACAGGGAAGGCGGGATCAGCCCCAGCATTTT. This gives the protein CASSRQGRRDQPQHF.